A selection of T cell receptor beta chains follows, all from one sample in a study of T-cell memory formation after mild COVID-19. TCRdb processed the 5' RACE reads anew with MiXCR; each CDR3 protein has one entry. The sample carries 470,000 or so distinct CDR3 sequences, roughly 18% recorded once. The sequenced sample consisted of PBMCs or a T cell subset sorted from them (not recorded which). The source of these receptors is a man in his late teens or twenties who had mild COVID-19 (a few samples of this study predate the infection). Cell type and time point are not known. The CDR3 runs from the conserved cysteine through the conserved F or W. The order of the fields is D gene, V gene, J gene, clone size, CDR3 protein, CDR3 DNA. The D gene is left open where the match is weak. Where a row states a size, it is once, few, many or the class of an expanded clone; other rows omit it.

TRBD2	TRBV5-1	TRBJ2-5	-	CASSSGTSGGSETQYF	TGCGCCAGCAGCTCCGGGACTAGCGGGGGAAGCGAGACCCAGTACTTC
-	TRBV6-2/TRBV6-3	TRBJ1-5	few	CASSLGHSSWQPQHF	TGTGCCAGCAGTTTAGGGCACTCTTCATGGCAGCCCCAGCATTTT
TRBD1	TRBV27	TRBJ2-1	few	CASRIQGDEQFF	TGTGCCAGCAGAATACAGGGGGATGAGCAGTTCTTC
-	TRBV4-1	TRBJ2-5	-	CASSQLRELETQYF	TGCGCCAGCAGCCAGCTCCGGGAGCTAGAGACCCAGTACTTC
-	TRBV2	TRBJ2-1	-	CASHRDIHNEQFF	TGTGCCAGTCACCGGGACATCCACAATGAGCAGTTCTTC
-	TRBV5-1	TRBJ2-7	-	CASSLAEGGSYEQYF	TGCGCCAGCAGCTTGGCGGAGGGTGGGTCCTACGAGCAGTACTTC
-	TRBV7-9	TRBJ2-7	few	CASSLRGNPSYEQYF	TGTGCCAGCAGCTTGAGGGGCAATCCATCCTACGAGCAGTACTTC
TRBD1	TRBV7-9	TRBJ1-5	-	CASSFSQGANQPQHF	TGTGCCAGCAGCTTTAGCCAGGGGGCGAATCAGCCCCAGCATTTT
-	TRBV10-3	TRBJ1-1	-	CATGTGLGTEAFF	TGTGCCACCGGAACGGGTTTGGGCACTGAAGCTTTCTTT
-	TRBV6-1	TRBJ1-4	-	CASSDLNEAREKLFF	TGTGCCAGCAGTGACCTGAACGAAGCGCGAGAAAAACTGTTTTTT
TRBD1	TRBV7-9	TRBJ2-7	few	CASSHNGQGEQYF	TGTGCCAGCAGTCATAACGGACAGGGCGAGCAGTACTTC
TRBD2	TRBV12-3/TRBV12-4	TRBJ2-3	-	CASTIGTSGGYTQYF	TGTGCCAGCACCATAGGGACTAGCGGGGGCTATACGCAGTATTTT
TRBD1	TRBV28	TRBJ2-5	few	CASSPQGQSGETQYF	TGTGCCAGCAGTCCACAGGGACAGTCGGGAGAGACCCAGTACTTC
-	TRBV2	TRBJ1-5	-	CASTVQGPQHF	TGTGCCAGCACAGTACAGGGACCTCAGCATTTT
-	TRBV7-9	TRBJ2-1	-	CASSPTEGQFF	TGTGCCAGCAGCCCTACGGAGGGGCAGTTCTTC
-	TRBV12-5	TRBJ2-3	few	CASGLAGNTDTQYF	TGTGCTAGTGGTTTGGCCGGAAACACAGATACGCAGTATTTT
-	TRBV4-1	TRBJ1-6	-	CASSQESGAHSPLHF	TGCGCCAGCAGCCAAGAGTCAGGGGCTCATTCACCCCTCCACTTT
-	TRBV24-1	TRBJ2-4	few	CATSDFGGEKNIQYF	TGTGCCACCAGTGATTTTGGTGGGGAAAAAAACATTCAGTACTTC
TRBD1	TRBV4-1	TRBJ1-5	many	CASSPDRASNQPQHF	TGCGCCAGCAGTCCTGACAGGGCTAGCAATCAGCCCCAGCATTTT
-	TRBV20-1	TRBJ1-3	few	CSARGWESGNTIYF	TGCAGTGCTAGGGGCTGGGAGTCTGGAAACACCATATATTTT
-	TRBV20-1	TRBJ2-2	few	CSAPRREGGTGELFF	TGCAGTGCTCCGCGCAGGGAAGGCGGCACCGGGGAGCTGTTTTTT
-	TRBV7-2	TRBJ1-2	few	CASSPTGTHGYTF	TGTGCCAGCAGCCCTACGGGGACCCATGGCTACACCTTC
-	TRBV20-1	TRBJ1-3	-	CSALGNTIYF	TGCAGTGCGTTAGGAAACACCATATATTTT
-	TRBV5-6	TRBJ2-2	-	CASSQVGRDTGELFF	TGTGCCAGCAGCCAAGTGGGCAGGGACACCGGGGAGCTGTTTTTT
TRBD1	TRBV6-2/TRBV6-3	TRBJ2-7	-	CASRRQGAVGYEQYF	TGTGCCAGCAGACGCCAGGGGGCCGTCGGGTACGAGCAGTACTTC
TRBD1	TRBV5-1	TRBJ1-2	-	CASSPAGVTGDYGYTF	TGCGCCAGCAGCCCCGCGGGGGTAACAGGGGACTATGGCTACACCTTC
TRBD1	TRBV5-1	TRBJ2-6	many	CASSAGGFGANVLTF	TGCGCCAGCAGTGCAGGGGGCTTCGGGGCCAACGTCCTGACTTTC
TRBD2	TRBV6-4	TRBJ2-1	many	CASSDASGAYNEQFF	TGTGCCAGCAGTGACGCTAGCGGGGCATACAATGAGCAGTTCTTC
-	TRBV15	TRBJ1-6	few	CATSRDSGFDSPLHF	TGTGCCACCAGCAGAGATTCGGGTTTCGATTCACCCCTCCACTTT
TRBD1	TRBV7-2	TRBJ1-1	few	CASSPPTGGYTEAFF	TGTGCCAGCAGCCCACCTACAGGGGGTTACACTGAAGCTTTCTTT
TRBD2	TRBV5-1	TRBJ2-1	few	CASSSYLTGGYNEQFF	TGCGCCAGCAGCTCCTATCTGACGGGGGGATACAATGAGCAGTTCTTC
-	TRBV6-5	TRBJ2-5	few	CASSYTAGLLLTPLAAQYF	TGTGCCAGCAGCTACACTGCCGGTCTTCTCCTTACCCCCCTGGCGGCCCAGTACTTC
TRBD1	TRBV7-9	TRBJ2-2	few	CASSSGQQTGELFF	TGTGCCAGCAGCTCGGGACAGCAAACCGGGGAGCTGTTTTTT
-	TRBV7-6	TRBJ2-2	-	CASSLTPGQNTGELFF	TGTGCCAGCAGCTTAACCCCGGGACAAAACACCGGGGAGCTGTTTTTT
-	TRBV9	TRBJ2-2	-	CASSVALAGTGELFF	TGTGCCAGCAGCGTAGCGCTAGCTGGAACCGGGGAGCTGTTTTTT
-	TRBV7-2	TRBJ2-3	-	CASSSAPTQYF	TGTGCCAGCAGCTCCGCCCCAACGCAGTATTTT
-	TRBV5-1	TRBJ1-1	few	CASSLTVGAEAFF	TGCGCCAGCAGCTTGACAGTCGGAGCTGAAGCTTTCTTT
-	TRBV6-1	TRBJ2-1	few	CAIADPQFF	TGTGCCATAGCGGACCCGCAGTTCTTC
TRBD1	TRBV28	TRBJ2-3	-	CASSSNRGPPDTQYF	TGTGCCAGCAGTTCGAACAGGGGGCCCCCAGATACGCAGTATTTT
-	TRBV18	TRBJ2-3	few	CASSLGSSGDTQYF	TGTGCCAGCTCATTGGGGTCGTCAGGAGATACGCAGTATTTT
-	TRBV4-1	TRBJ2-7	-	CASSQDWPGSYEQYF	TGCGCCAGCAGCCAAGATTGGCCCGGGTCCTACGAGCAGTACTTC
-	TRBV12-3/TRBV12-4	TRBJ1-5	-	CASSLSAGRDQPQHF	TGTGCCAGCAGTTTATCGGCAGGGAGGGATCAGCCCCAGCATTTT
-	TRBV7-2	TRBJ2-1	-	CASSPLGGYNEQFF	TGTGCCAGCAGCCCCCTGGGGGGCTACAATGAGCAGTTCTTC
TRBD2	TRBV7-2	TRBJ2-4	-	CASSSGGLRDIQYF	TGTGCCAGCAGCTCCGGGGGGTTGAGGGACATTCAGTACTTC
-	TRBV6-5	TRBJ2-1	-	CASSSGRSYNEQFF	TGTGCCAGCAGTTCAGGGCGGTCCTACAATGAGCAGTTCTTC
TRBD2	TRBV7-2	TRBJ2-5	-	CASSLALLAVPETQYF	TGTGCCAGCAGCTTAGCGCTACTAGCGGTACCAGAGACCCAGTACTTC
-	TRBV3-1	TRBJ2-7	few	CASSLQGIGEQYF	TGTGCCAGCAGCCTACAGGGAATCGGCGAGCAGTACTTC
TRBD1	TRBV18	TRBJ2-1	many	CASSDRDNEQFF	TGTGCCAGCTCTGACAGGGACAATGAGCAGTTCTTC
-	TRBV10-3	TRBJ1-5	-	CAISESNQPQHF	TGTGCCATCAGTGAGTCGAATCAGCCCCAGCATTTT
-	TRBV12-5	TRBJ2-5	-	CASGIDSGYQETQYF	TGTGCTAGTGGTATAGACAGTGGGTACCAAGAGACCCAGTACTTC
TRBD1	TRBV12-3/TRBV12-4	TRBJ1-4	-	CASSGSSGTENEKLFF	TGTGCCAGCAGTGGGAGCTCCGGGACAGAGAATGAAAAACTGTTTTTT
TRBD1	TRBV7-2	TRBJ2-1	-	CASSLGQVRTQFF	TGTGCCAGCAGCCTTGGACAGGTTAGAACCCAGTTCTTC
TRBD2	TRBV9	TRBJ2-7	few	CASSVGEGAEQYF	TGTGCCAGCAGCGTAGGGGAGGGAGCCGAGCAGTACTTC
-	TRBV7-3	TRBJ1-5	many	CASSLWANSNQPQHF	TGTGCCAGCAGCTTATGGGCAAATAGCAATCAGCCCCAGCATTTT
-	TRBV5-5	TRBJ2-3	-	CASSLGVLADTQYF	TGTGCCAGCAGCTTGGGTGTTTTGGCAGATACGCAGTATTTT